Presented here are 25 T cell receptor beta chains from one specimen sequenced in a study of shared clonotypes between healthy human individuals (dated by TCRdb to the early 2020s). Library prep was done by the immunoSEQ multiplex PCR assay. TCRdb obtained this table from immuneACCESS and retained in-frame rearrangements with V and J assigned. These tables miss some clones; where compared with another copy, unresolved V genes account for less than half of the shortfall, and the remainder is unexplained. The sample has about 2 million clones on record, just under 95% of them singletons. Clones ranked in the top ten supply more than 0.9% of the sample. CD8 naive samples were obtained by positive selection for CCR7 among CD45RO-negative cells, yielding a CD45RA+CCR7+ population from which TemRA cells were excluded. Sequencing was done on a sample of naive CD8+ T cells sorted from blood. The cell subset or site label corresponds to: CD45RA+CCR7+. The receptors shown here come from a man younger than 35 in good health.

This rearrangement joins TRBV27 to TRBJ2-1; TRBD2 agrees at 11 bases. Germline CDR1 MNHEY, CDR2 SMNVEV (reference sequence). The length of the CDR3 is 15 residues. J gave up 7 bases and V 6 bases, and 8 bases lay outside the gene matches. CDR3 sequence reads: CASSLTSGIDNEQFF. CDR3 nucleotide sequence: TGTGCCAGCAGCTTGACTAGCGGGATAGATAATGAGCAGTTCTTC.

V and J are TRBV15 and TRBJ2-1; weak D call: TRBD1 (5 bases). The CDR3 sequence is 14 residues long. The germline gives CDR1 LNHNV, CDR2 YYDKDF (reference sequence). Trimming cost V 5 bases and J 4 bases, with 12 bases left between them. CDR3 loop: CATSAIKGYNEQFF. The CDR3 bases are TGTGCCACCAGCGCTATAAAGGGGTACAATGAGCAGTTCTTC.

The chain recombines TRBV27 with TRBJ2-7; D unclear. The CDR3 runs 13 residues. The V gene lost 6 bases and the J gene lost 5 bases, with 14 bases spanning the gap. The germline V gene encodes CDR1 MNHEY and CDR2 SMNVEV (reference sequence). The CDR3 nucleotides read TGTGCCAGCAGCAGGAGCAGGTTCCACGAGCAGTACTTC. This gives the protein CASSRSRFHEQYF.

The chain recombines TRBV5-6 with TRBJ2-7; no reliable D call. Germline loops: CDR1 SGHDT, CDR2 YYEEEE. There are 15 residues in the CDR3. Trimming pared 1 base from V and 7 bases from J, leaving 18 bases between. CDR3 residues: CASSLFEEEGGEQYF. The CDR3 DNA reads as TGTGCCAGCAGCTTGTTTGAAGAGGAAGGTGGGGAGCAGTACTTC.

The sample holds one count of this clone. V is TRBV5-1 and J is TRBJ1-4; no reliable D call. CDR1 and CDR2 from the germline V gene are SGHRS and YFSETQ. V lost 2 bases, J lost 4 bases, and 6 bases lay in between. The CDR3 loop spans 13 amino acids. In nucleotides, the CDR3 is TGCGCCAGCAGCTTAAGACTTAATGAAAAACTGTTTTTT. The encoded protein is CASSLRLNEKLFF.

This clone was picked up one time. The V and J genes are TRBV7-8 and TRBJ2-7, with 10 bases fitting TRBD2. The CDR3 is 14 residues long. Losses at the gene ends were 8 bases for V and 1 base for J; bases not matched to a gene: 5. The V gene's germline CDR1 is SGHVS and CDR2 FQNEAQ. The CDR3 bases are TGTGCCAGCGGTGGGACTAGCGTATCCTACGAGCAGTACTTC. Its translation is CASGGTSVSYEQYF.

The rearrangement links TRBV6-1 to TRBJ1-1; tentatively, D is TRBD1 (6 bases). Germline V gene data show CDR1 as MNHNS and CDR2 as SASEGT. The V and J ends lost 2 bases and 2 bases respectively, with 12 bases between them. CDR3 length equals 15 residues. The CDR3 region is CASSELTGYNTEAFF. CDR3 coding DNA: TGTGCCAGCAGTGAACTGACAGGCTATAACACTGAAGCTTTCTTT.

This chain connects TRBV7-9 to TRBJ2-7, with D unresolved. V was cut by 8 bases and J by 0 bases, with 14 bases left in between. This CDR3 has 14 amino acids. Looked up from germline, CDR1 is SEHNR and CDR2 is FQNEAQ (reference sequence). The CDR3 loop reads CASALSPDSYEQYF. The CDR3 DNA reads as TGTGCCAGCGCCCTGAGTCCGGACTCCTACGAGCAGTACTTC. Filled out from reference TRBV7-9 and TRBJ2-7, the complete variable domain reads DTGVSQNPRHKITKRGQNVTFRCDPISEHNRLYWYRQTLGQGPEFLTYFQNEAQLEKSRLLSDRFSAERPKGSFSTLEIQRTEQGDSAMYLCASALSPDSYEQYFGPGTRLTVT.

The chain combines TRBV7-8 with TRBJ2-5; no reliable D call. Germline V gene data show CDR1 as SGHVS and CDR2 as FQNEAQ. V was clipped by 4 bases and J by 4 bases, with 10 bases between them. The CDR3 has 13 residues. The CDR3 bases are TGTGCCAGCAGCTATCCCCCAGGAGAGACCCAGTACTTC. It encodes CASSYPPGETQYF.

The V call is TRBV25-1, the J call TRBJ2-7, with D possibly being TRBD1 (6 bases). The germline V gene has CDR1 MGHDK and CDR2 SYGVNS. There are 15 residues in the CDR3. The V gene lost 0 bases and the J gene lost 5 bases, with 14 bases spanning the gap. CDR3 sequence (DNA): TGTGCCAGCAGTGAATATGAAGGGGGAAAGGACGAGCAGTACTTC. This gives the protein CASSEYEGGKDEQYF.

This CDR3 reads CASSPEGAGVYNEQFF. DNA of the CDR3: TGTGCCAGCAGCCCGGAGGGAGCGGGGGTCTACAATGAGCAGTTCTTC. This chain links TRBV7-2 with TRBJ2-1; 8 nucleotides line up with TRBD2. V lost 5 bases, J lost 3 bases, and 9 bases stayed unmatched. The CDR3 is made up of 16 amino acids. The germline gives CDR1 SGHTA, CDR2 FQGNSA.

With regard to this clone: The junction and the germline gene differ at one end; a read error may be behind it. V is TRBV6-6 and J is TRBJ2-5; 7 bases line up with TRBD2. Per germline, CDR1 MNHNY and CDR2 SVGAGI (reference sequence). CDR3 length: 15 amino acids. Written as DNA, the CDR3 is TGTGCCAGCGGTTATACGTGGGAGGGCCGAGAGACCCAGTACTTC. Translation: CASGYTWEGRETQYF.

In the case of this clone: The same CDR3 arises from other DNA sequences in this sample as well. This chain uses TRBV4-2 with TRBJ2-3; 8 nucleotides match TRBD1. From germline, CDR1 is LGHNA and CDR2 YNFKEQ. This CDR3 contains 14 residues. V was pared by 6 bases and J by 2 bases, with 4 bases of the junction left unmatched. In nucleotides, the CDR3 is TGTGCCAGCAGTCCAGGGGGCCTCACAGATACGCAGTATTTT. Translating it yields CASSPGGLTDTQYF.

The V and J genes are TRBV28 and TRBJ1-1; 7 positions match TRBD1. Germline assignment: CDR1 MDHEN and CDR2 SYDVKM. J lost 0 bases, V lost 5 bases, and 3 bases had no gene match. CDR3 length: 14 residues. The CDR3 bases are TGTGCCAGCAGTCAGGGACAGTTGAACACTGAAGCTTTCTTT. Its translation is CASSQGQLNTEAFF.

The chain links TRBV27 to TRBJ1-2; D is unresolved. The CDR3 is 14 amino acids. V was clipped by 6 bases and J by 4 bases, with 15 bases between them. From germline, CDR1 is MNHEY and CDR2 SMNVEV (reference sequence). The chain's CDR3 is CASSPTGNIYGYTF. The CDR3 coding sequence is TGTGCCAGCAGCCCAACCGGGAACATCTATGGCTACACCTTC.

This sequence joins TRBV10-3 and TRBJ2-3; 14 bases agree with TRBD2. Losses at the gene ends were 9 bases for V and 0 bases for J; bases not matched to a gene: 5. Germline V gives CDR1 ENHRY, CDR2 SYGVKD. There are 16 residues in the CDR3. CDR3 nucleotide sequence: TGTGCCATTCGGACTAGCGGGGGGTCTAGCACAGATACGCAGTATTTT. This codes for CAIRTSGGSSTDTQYF.

This rearrangement joins TRBV9 to TRBJ2-7; TRBD1 is a possible D gene (5 bases). The CDR3 sequence is 15 residues long. The germline gives CDR1 SGDLS, CDR2 YYNGEE. The V gene lost 3 bases and the J gene lost 3 bases, with 16 bases spanning the gap. CDR3 sequence reads: CASSASRTPYYEQYF. The CDR3 nucleotides are TGTGCCAGCAGCGCGAGCCGGACACCCTACTACGAGCAGTACTTC.

V gene TRBV11-1 combines with J gene TRBJ2-5, with 10 bases identical to TRBD1. J lost 4 bases, V lost 1 base, and 3 bases had no gene match. The CDR3 is 15 amino acids. Germline lookup yields CDR1 SGHAT and CDR2 FQDESV (reference sequence). The CDR3 DNA is TGTGCCAGCAGCTTAGTAGGGACAGGGGTAGAGACCCAGTACTTC. As protein: CASSLVGTGVETQYF.

This clone was counted between two and nine times. The chain links TRBV7-9 to TRBJ1-1, with 7 bases lining up with TRBD1. J lost 4 bases, V lost 5 bases, and 7 bases had no gene match. Germline-derived CDR1 and CDR2 are SEHNR and FQNEAQ (reference sequence). The CDR3 consists of 14 residues. CDR3 nucleotides: TGTGCCAGCAGCCCGGTGGGGACAGCCACTGAAGCTTTCTTT. This translates into CASSPVGTATEAFF.

The rearrangement links TRBV9 to TRBJ1-2; the D gene is possibly TRBD1 (5 bases). CDR3 length: 15 residues. Trimming stripped 3 bases from V and 4 bases from J, with 16 bases between. Germline CDR1 and CDR2: SGDLS and YYNGEE. DNA for the CDR3: TGTGCCAGCAGCGCCTCCACCGGGACCCTCTATGGCTACACCTTC. Translated, it gives CASSASTGTLYGYTF. Using reference TRBV9 and TRBJ1-2 for the parts outside the CDR3, the full variable domain is DSGVTQTPKHLITATGQRVTLRCSPRSGDLSVYWYQQSLDQGLQFLIQYYNGEERAKGNILERFSAQQFPDLHSELNLSSLELGDSALYFCASSASTGTLYGYTFGSGTRLTVV.

A remark on this clone: The sample carries other DNA sequences with the same CDR3. The chain is built from TRBV9 and TRBJ2-7, with D perhaps TRBD2 (5 bases). From germline, CDR1 is SGDLS and CDR2 YYNGEE. The CDR3 length is 12 residues. V shed 4 bases and J shed 4 bases, with 9 bases lying between them. The DNA of the CDR3 is TGTGCCAGCAGCCCCCGAGGGTACGAGCAGTACTTC. As protein: CASSPRGYEQYF.

This chain uses TRBV9 with TRBJ1-1; D may be TRBD1 (6 bases). V lost 0 bases to trimming and J lost 0 bases, with 18 bases between them. Germline-derived CDR1 and CDR2 are SGDLS and YYNGEE. The CDR3 covers 18 residues. DNA of the CDR3: TGTGCCAGCAGCGTAGGTGGGGGGTCAGGGGCCTTGAACACTGAAGCTTTCTTT. Its protein is CASSVGGGSGALNTEAFF.

The chain employs TRBV15 and TRBJ2-5; TRBD1 aligns across 9 bases. With 5 bases clipped from V and 7 bases from J, the junction kept 8 bases outside the gene matches. Per the germline V gene, CDR1 is LNHNV and CDR2 is YYDKDF (reference sequence). The CDR3 totals 14 residues. The chain's CDR3 is CATSYTGGGGTQYF. CDR3 nucleotide sequence: TGTGCCACCAGCTATACAGGGGGCGGGGGGACCCAGTACTTC.

The chain recombines TRBV18 with TRBJ2-1; 8 nucleotides match TRBD2. The V and J ends lost 2 bases and 1 base, in that order; junction bases with no gene match: 4. The germline V gene has CDR1 KGHSH and CDR2 LQKENI. The CDR3 runs 16 residues. CDR3 bases: TGTGCCAGCTCACCAAGAGCGGGAGAATCCTACAATGAGCAGTTCTTC. Its translation: CASSPRAGESYNEQFF.

V gene TRBV5-5 combines with J gene TRBJ2-7, with 7 positions matching TRBD1. CDR3 length: 14 residues. Germline V CDR1 and CDR2: SGHKS, YYEKEE (reference sequence). The trim removed 1 base at V and 0 bases at J, leaving 1 base unmatched. For the CDR3, the DNA is TGTGCCAGCAGCTTGACAGGGGACTCCTACGAGCAGTACTTC. It is translated as CASSLTGDSYEQYF.